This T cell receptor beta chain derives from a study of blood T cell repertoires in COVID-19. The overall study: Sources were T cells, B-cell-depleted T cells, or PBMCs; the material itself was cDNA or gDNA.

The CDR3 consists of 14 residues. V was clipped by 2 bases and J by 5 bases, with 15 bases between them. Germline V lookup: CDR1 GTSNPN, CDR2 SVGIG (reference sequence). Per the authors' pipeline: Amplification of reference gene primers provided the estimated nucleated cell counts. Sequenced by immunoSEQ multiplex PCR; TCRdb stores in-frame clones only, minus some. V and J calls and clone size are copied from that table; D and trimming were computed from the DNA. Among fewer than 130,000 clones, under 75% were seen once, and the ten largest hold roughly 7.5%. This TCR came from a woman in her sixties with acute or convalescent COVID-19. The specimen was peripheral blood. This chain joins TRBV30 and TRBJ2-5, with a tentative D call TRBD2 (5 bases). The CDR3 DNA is TGTGCCTGGAGTCCTCAAACCTGGGAGGAGACCCAGTACTTC. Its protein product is CAWSPQTWEETQYF.